Shown below are 6 T cell receptor beta chains from a single sample sequenced in a study of monozygotic twins with cystic fibrosis (dated by TCRdb to the early 2020s). The protocol used for the library was the immunoSEQ multiplex PCR assay. In its TCRdb copy, this immuneACCESS table keeps in-frame sequences only and misses some clones. Where compared with another copy, unresolved V genes explain less than half of these, and the others have no known cause. The sample table shows about 35,000 clones, and approximately 72% are seen once. Of the sample, around 0.78% is held by the ten largest clones. Specimen: blood. The receptors were gathered from a girl aged 5-17 years with cystic fibrosis.

The genes are TRBV11-2 and TRBJ1-4, with D hard to call. Germline CDR1 SGHAT, CDR2 FQNNGV. The CDR3 length is 14 residues. V dropped 1 base and J dropped 5 bases, with 8 bases sitting between them. Here the CDR3 reads CASSLVGLNEKLFF. The CDR3 nucleotides read TGTGCCAGCAGCTTAGTAGGTCTAAATGAAAAACTGTTTTTT. The whole variable domain, filled in from reference TRBV11-2 and TRBJ1-4, reads EAGVAQSPRYKIIEKRQSVAFWCNPISGHATLYWYQQILGQGPKLLIQFQNNGVVDDSQLPKDRFSAERLKGVDSTLKIQPAKLEDSAVYLCASSLVGLNEKLFFGSGTQLSVL.

The rearrangement joins TRBV6-1 to TRBJ2-7; 7 bases are a match to TRBD2. The CDR3 consists of 14 residues. Germline CDR1 MNHNS, CDR2 SASEGT. V gave up 2 bases and J gave up 4 bases; unmatched junction bases: 5. CDR3 nucleotide sequence: TGTGCCAGCAGTGAAAGGTATAGCGGGTACGAGCAGTACGTC. It is translated as CASSERYSGYEQYV.

J is TRBJ2-1 and V is TRBV15; tentative D call: TRBD1 (6 bases). Germline-derived CDR1 and CDR2 are LNHNV and YYDKDF (reference sequence). V shed 2 bases and J shed 0 bases, with 11 bases lying between them. The CDR3 is made up of 16 amino acids. CDR3 region: CATSRSGASSYNEQFF. As DNA, the CDR3 is TGTGCCACCAGCAGATCAGGGGCGAGCTCCTACAATGAGCAGTTCTTC.

This rearrangement joins TRBV9 to TRBJ2-2; 13 bases match TRBD2. J lost 4 bases, V lost 4 bases, and 10 bases had no gene match. This CDR3 has 18 amino acids. The V gene's germline CDR1 is SGDLS and CDR2 YYNGEE. The CDR3: CASSSRTSGSPGTGELFF. The CDR3 DNA sequence: TGTGCCAGCAGCTCAAGGACTAGCGGGAGTCCAGGCACCGGGGAGCTGTTTTTT.

The rearrangement joins TRBV5-6 to TRBJ1-5, with D perhaps TRBD1 (5 bases). V lost 0 bases, J lost 7 bases, and 14 bases lay in between. The CDR3 loop spans 15 amino acids. Germline V gene lookup returns CDR1 SGHDT and CDR2 YYEEEE. The CDR3 DNA follows: TGTGCCAGCAGCTTGGGGTCCTTGGGGGGACAGCCCCAGCATTTT. Translation: CASSLGSLGGQPQHF.

This clone was observed a handful of times. The V and J genes are TRBV7-2 and TRBJ1-3, with 9 bases lining up with TRBD1. This CDR3 spans 14 amino acids. Germline-derived CDR1 and CDR2 are SGHTA and FQGNSA. J was trimmed by 8 bases and V by 7 bases; bases with no gene match: 9. The CDR3 here is CASKPGQGSDTIYF. The CDR3 DNA reads as TGTGCCAGCAAACCGGGACAGGGTTCGGACACCATATATTTT. Full variable domain (remainder filled in from reference TRBV7-2 and TRBJ1-3): GAGVSQSPSNKVTEKGKDVELRCDPISGHTALYWYRQSLGQGLEFLIYFQGNSAPDKSGLPSDRFSAERTGGSVSTLTIQRTQQEDSAVYLCASKPGQGSDTIYFGEGSWLTVV.